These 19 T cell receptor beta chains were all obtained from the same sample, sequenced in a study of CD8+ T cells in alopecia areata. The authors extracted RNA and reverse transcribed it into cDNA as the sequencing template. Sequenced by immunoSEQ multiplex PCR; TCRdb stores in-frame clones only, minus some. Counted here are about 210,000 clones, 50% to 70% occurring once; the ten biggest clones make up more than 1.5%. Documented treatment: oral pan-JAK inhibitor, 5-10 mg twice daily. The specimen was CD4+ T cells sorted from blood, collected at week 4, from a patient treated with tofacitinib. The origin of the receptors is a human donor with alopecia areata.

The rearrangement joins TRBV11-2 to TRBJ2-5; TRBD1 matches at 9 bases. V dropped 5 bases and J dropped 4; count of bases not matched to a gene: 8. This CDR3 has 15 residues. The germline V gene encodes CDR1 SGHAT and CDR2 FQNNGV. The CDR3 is CASSLGDRVRETQYF. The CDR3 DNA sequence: TGTGCCAGCAGCCTGGGGGACAGGGTGAGAGAGACCCAGTACTTC.

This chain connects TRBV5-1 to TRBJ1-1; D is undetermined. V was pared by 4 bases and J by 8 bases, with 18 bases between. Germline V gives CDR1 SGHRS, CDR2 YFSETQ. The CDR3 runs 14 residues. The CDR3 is CASSPRESTREAFF. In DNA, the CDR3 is TGCGCCAGCAGCCCCCGTGAATCGACCCGCGAAGCTTTCTTT.

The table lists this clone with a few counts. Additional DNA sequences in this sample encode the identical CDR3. DNA for the CDR3: TGCAGCGTTGAGGCGAACACTGAAGCTTTCTTT. Its translation is CSVEANTEAFF. The chain links TRBV29-1 to TRBJ1-1; no firm D call. Trimming shortened V by 3 bases and J by 1 base, and 3 bases separated the two germline ends. The germline V gene has CDR1 SQVTM and CDR2 ANQGSEA. The CDR3 is made up of 11 amino acids.

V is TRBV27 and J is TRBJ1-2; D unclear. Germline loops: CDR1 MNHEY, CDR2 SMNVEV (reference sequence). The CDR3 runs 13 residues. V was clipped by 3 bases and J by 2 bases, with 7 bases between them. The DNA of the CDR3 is TGTGCCAGCAGTTTTCGGGAGAACTATGGCTACACCTTC. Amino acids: CASSFRENYGYTF.

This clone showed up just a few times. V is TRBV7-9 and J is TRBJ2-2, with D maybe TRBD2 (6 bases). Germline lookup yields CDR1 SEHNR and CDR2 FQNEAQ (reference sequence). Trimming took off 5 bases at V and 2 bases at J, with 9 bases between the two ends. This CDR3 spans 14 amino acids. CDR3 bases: TGTGCCAGCAGCCCCGGGACTAACACCGGGGAGCTGTTTTTT. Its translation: CASSPGTNTGELFF.

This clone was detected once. The CDR3 DNA reads TGTGCCAGCAGAAACGTTAACCGGGACTACCGAAGCTCCTACGAGCAGTACTTC. It translates to CASRNVNRDYRSSYEQYF. The chain recombines TRBV2 with TRBJ2-7, with 7 bases that match TRBD2. The CDR3 has 18 amino acids. Trimming at V came to 6 bases and at J to 0 bases, leaving 17 bases not matched to a gene. CDR1 and CDR2 (germline): SNHLY, FYNNEI. Together with reference TRBV2 and TRBJ2-7, the CDR3 gives the full variable domain: EPEVTQTPSHQVTQMGQEVILRCVPISNHLYFYWYRQILGQKVEFLVSFYNNEISEKSEIFDDQFSVERPDGSNFTLKIRSTKLEDSAMYFCASRNVNRDYRSSYEQYFGPGTRLTVT.

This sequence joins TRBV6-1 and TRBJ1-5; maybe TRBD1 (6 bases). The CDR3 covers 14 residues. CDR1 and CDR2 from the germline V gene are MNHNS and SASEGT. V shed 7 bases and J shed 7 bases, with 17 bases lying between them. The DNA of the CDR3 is TGTGCCAGCAAAGAACAGGGCTCTAACCAGCCCCAGCATTTT. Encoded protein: CASKEQGSNQPQHF.

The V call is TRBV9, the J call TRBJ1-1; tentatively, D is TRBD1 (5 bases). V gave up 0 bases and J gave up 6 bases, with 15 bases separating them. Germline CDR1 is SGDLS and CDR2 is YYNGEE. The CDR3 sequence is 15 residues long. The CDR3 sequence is CASSVGGTVGAEAFF. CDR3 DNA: TGTGCCAGCAGCGTAGGAGGGACGGTGGGTGCTGAAGCTTTCTTT.

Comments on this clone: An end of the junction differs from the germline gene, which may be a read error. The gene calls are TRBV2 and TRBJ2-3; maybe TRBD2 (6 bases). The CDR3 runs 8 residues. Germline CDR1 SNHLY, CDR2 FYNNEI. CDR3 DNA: TGTGCCACCTCCCGCGGGGTATTT. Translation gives CATSRGVF.

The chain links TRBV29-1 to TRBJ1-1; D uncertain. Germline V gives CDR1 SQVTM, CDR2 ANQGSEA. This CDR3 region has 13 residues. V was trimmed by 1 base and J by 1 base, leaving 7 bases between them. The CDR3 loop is CSVEGLGNTEAFF. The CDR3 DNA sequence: TGCAGCGTTGAAGGCTTGGGGAACACTGAAGCTTTCTTT. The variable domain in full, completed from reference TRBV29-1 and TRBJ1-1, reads SAVISQKPSRDICQRGTSLTIQCQVDSQVTMMFWYRQQPGQSLTLIATANQGSEATYESGFVIDKFPISRPNLTFSTLTVSNMSPEDSSIYLCSVEGLGNTEAFFGQGTRLTVV.

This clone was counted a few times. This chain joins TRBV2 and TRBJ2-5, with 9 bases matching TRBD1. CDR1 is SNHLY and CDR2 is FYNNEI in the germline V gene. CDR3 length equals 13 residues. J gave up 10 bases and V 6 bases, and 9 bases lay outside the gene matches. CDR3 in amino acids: CASSAGTGYDQYF. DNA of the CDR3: TGTGCCAGCAGCGCCGGGACAGGGTATGACCAGTACTTC.

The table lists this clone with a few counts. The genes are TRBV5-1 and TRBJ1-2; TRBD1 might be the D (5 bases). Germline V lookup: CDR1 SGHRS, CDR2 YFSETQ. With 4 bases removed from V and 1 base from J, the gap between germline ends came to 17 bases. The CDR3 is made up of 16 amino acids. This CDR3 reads CASSPGTAGVNYGYTF. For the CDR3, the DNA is TGCGCCAGCAGCCCGGGGACCGCCGGAGTTAACTATGGCTACACCTTC.

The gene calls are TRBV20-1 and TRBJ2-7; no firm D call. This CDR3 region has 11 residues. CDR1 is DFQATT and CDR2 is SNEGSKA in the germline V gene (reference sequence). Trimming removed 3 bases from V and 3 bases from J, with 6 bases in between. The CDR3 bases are TGCAGTGCTAGGGAGCGCTACGAGCAGTACTTC. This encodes CSARERYEQYF.

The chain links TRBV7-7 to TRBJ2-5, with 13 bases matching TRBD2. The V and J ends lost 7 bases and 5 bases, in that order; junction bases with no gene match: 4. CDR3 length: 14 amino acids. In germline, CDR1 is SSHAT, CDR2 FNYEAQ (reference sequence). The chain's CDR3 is CASNMGLAGETQYF. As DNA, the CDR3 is TGTGCCAGCAACATGGGACTAGCGGGGGAGACCCAGTACTTC.

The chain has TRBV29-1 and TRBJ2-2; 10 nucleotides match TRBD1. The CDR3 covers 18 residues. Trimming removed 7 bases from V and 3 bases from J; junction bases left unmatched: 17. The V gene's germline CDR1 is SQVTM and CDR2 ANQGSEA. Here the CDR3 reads CSASPGQGLFGDTGELFF. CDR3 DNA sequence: TGCAGCGCTTCACCGGGACAGGGGTTATTTGGTGACACCGGGGAGCTGTTTTTT.

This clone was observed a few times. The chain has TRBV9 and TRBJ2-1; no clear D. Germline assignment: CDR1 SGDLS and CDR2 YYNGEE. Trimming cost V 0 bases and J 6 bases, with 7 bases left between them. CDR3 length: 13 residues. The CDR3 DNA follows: TGTGCCAGCAGCGTAGCTGTGTTCAATGAGCAGTTCTTC. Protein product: CASSVAVFNEQFF.

CDR3 residues: CASSYSGTGQRDTQYF. The DNA of the CDR3 is TGTGCCAGCAGTTACTCGGGGACAGGACAGAGGGATACGCAGTATTTT. The gene calls are TRBV6-5 and TRBJ2-3; the match to TRBD1 covers 8 bases. Germline loops: CDR1 MNHEY, CDR2 SVGAGI. The CDR3 has 16 residues. Germline trimming cut 0 bases from V and 6 bases from J; bases unmatched to any gene: 8.

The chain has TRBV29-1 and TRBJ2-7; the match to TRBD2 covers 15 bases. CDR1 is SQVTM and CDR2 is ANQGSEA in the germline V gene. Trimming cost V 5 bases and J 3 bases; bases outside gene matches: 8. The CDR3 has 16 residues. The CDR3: CSVMGLAGGTIYEQYF. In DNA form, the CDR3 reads TGCAGCGTTATGGGACTAGCGGGGGGAACGATCTACGAGCAGTACTTC.

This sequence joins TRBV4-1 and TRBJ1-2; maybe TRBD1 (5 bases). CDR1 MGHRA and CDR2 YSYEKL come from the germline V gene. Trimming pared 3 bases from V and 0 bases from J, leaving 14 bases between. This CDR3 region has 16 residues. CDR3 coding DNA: TGCGCCAGCAGCCAGGCCCCACAGGAAGCTAACTATGGCTACACCTTC. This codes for CASSQAPQEANYGYTF.